This TCR beta chain was sequenced during a study of T cell changes during pregnancy in multiple sclerosis. Sequencing was performed with immunoSEQ multiplex PCR; in TCRdb, only in-frame clones are kept and a portion is missing. The top ten hold more than 1.5% of the sample, which has 90,000 to 100,000 clones, about 92% seen once. V gave up 3 bases and J gave up 10 bases, with 12 bases separating them. Germline V lookup: CDR1 DFQATT, CDR2 SNEGSKA (reference sequence). This CDR3 is 11 amino acids long. V and J are TRBV20-1 and TRBJ1-1; D is unclear. The receptor comes from a female donor with multiple sclerosis, enrolled in a pregnancy study. The sample was peripheral blood, taken in the first trimester of pregnancy. The CDR3 region is CSASAPLGAFF. CDR3 sequence (DNA): TGCAGTGCTAGCGCACCACTAGGAGCTTTCTTT.